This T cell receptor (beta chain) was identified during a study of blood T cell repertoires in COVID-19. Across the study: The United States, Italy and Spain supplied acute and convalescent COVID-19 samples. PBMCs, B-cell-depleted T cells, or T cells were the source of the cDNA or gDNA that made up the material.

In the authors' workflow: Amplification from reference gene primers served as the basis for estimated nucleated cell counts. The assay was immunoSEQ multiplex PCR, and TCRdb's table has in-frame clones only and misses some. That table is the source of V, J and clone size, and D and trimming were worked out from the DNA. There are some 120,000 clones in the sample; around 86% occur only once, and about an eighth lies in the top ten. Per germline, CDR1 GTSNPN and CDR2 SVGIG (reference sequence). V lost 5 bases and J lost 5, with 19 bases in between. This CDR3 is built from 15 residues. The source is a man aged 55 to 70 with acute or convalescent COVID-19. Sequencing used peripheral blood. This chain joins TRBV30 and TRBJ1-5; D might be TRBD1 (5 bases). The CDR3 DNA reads TGTGCCTGGTCCCCCGGGAGGGGTGGTTATCAGCCCCAGCATTTT. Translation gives CAWSPGRGGYQPQHF.